This TCR beta chain was recovered during a study of T cell repertoires in cytomegalovirus infection. The wider study: Recently identified HLA-C-restricted CMV epitopes and well-studied HLA-B-restricted CMV epitopes were used by the study. Based on public TCR beta signatures, there were indications of CMV infection and of a matching HLA type. Regarding the study as a whole: Across the ex vivo response, the dominant clonotypes were HLA-C-restricted CMV-specific TCR beta clonotypes. Totalled public TCR beta family frequency picked out people who carried CMV plus the relevant HLA.

The CDR3 covers 13 residues. V was cut by 11 bases and J by 3 bases, with 17 bases left in between. CDR1 and CDR2 from the germline V gene are MDHEN and SYDVKM. TCRdb reanalysed the reads using MiXCR and keeps one entry per CDR3 protein. The sample records 250,000 to 400,000 distinct CDR3 sequences, roughly 25% being singletons. A note on this clonotype: The antigen remains unidentified.

This TCR derives from a human donor in good health (CMV status not recorded). Some clones in this sample may be carry-over from other donors' samples. The chain has TRBV28 and TRBJ2-7; a weak D match, TRBD2 (5 bases). This material consisted of cultured PBMCs, taken from culture after CMV antigen stimulation. The CDR3 is CAGSKTTNYEQYF. CDR3 DNA: TGTGCCGGATCCAAGACTACCAACTACGAGCAGTACTTC.